This T cell receptor (beta chain) was recovered during a study of Ad26.COV2.S vaccination and SARS-CoV-2 variants. Study-wide results and limits: For non-spike TCRs, breadth in vaccine recipients resembled that in placebo recipients. Those who received the vaccine showed greater spike-specific TCR breadth than those given placebo.

In the case of this clone: Its antigen remains unidentified.

The CDR3 covers 15 residues. Deletions cut 3 bases from V and 3 bases from J, with 12 bases between. Germline V lookup: CDR1 SGDLS, CDR2 YYNGEE. Sequenced by immunoSEQ multiplex PCR; TCRdb stores in-frame clones only, minus some. The sample comprises fewer than 400,000 clones, 80% to 90% of which are singletons, and 3% to 3.5% rests with the top ten. As to treatment: around 19 received Ad26.COV2.S at low or high dose, single or two shots; roughly five received placebo; per-sample allocation not given. Day 63 after the first injection of vaccine or placebo was the sampling time. Donor was an adult aged 18-55 years in Boston.

The chain has TRBV9 and TRBJ2-2, with D uncertain. The specimen comprised peripheral blood, sampled in a trial of Ad26.COV2.S vaccine versus placebo. The receptor comes from a person aged 18 to 65 who received the Ad26.COV2.S COVID-19 vaccine or a placebo. CDR3 sequence reads: CASSEVLVHTGELFF. The CDR3 bases are TGTGCCAGCAGCGAGGTCTTGGTCCACACCGGGGAGCTGTTTTTT.